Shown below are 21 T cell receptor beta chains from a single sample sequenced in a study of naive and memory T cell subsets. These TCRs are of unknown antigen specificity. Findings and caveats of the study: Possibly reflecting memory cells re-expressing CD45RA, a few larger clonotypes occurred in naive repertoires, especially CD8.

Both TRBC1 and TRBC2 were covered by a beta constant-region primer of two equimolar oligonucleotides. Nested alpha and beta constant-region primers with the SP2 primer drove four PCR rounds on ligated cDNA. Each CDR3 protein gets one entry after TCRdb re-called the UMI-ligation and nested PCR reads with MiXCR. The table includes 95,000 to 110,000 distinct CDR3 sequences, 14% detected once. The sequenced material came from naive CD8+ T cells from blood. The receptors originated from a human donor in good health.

CDR3 sequence: CASSFPSRPLHF. The CDR3 DNA follows: TGTGCCAGCAGCTTTCCCAGCAGGCCCCTCCACTTT. The chain couples TRBV7-9 to TRBJ1-6, with D uncertain. The CDR3 runs to 12 residues. Trimming left V 3 bases short and J 13 bases short, with 10 bases between. Germline CDR1 and CDR2: SEHNR and FQNEAQ (reference sequence).

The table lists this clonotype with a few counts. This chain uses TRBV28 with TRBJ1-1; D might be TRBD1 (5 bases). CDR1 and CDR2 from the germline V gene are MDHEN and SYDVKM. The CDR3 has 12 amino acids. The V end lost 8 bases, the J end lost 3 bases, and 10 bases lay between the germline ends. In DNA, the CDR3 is TGTGCCAGCCGTCGGGGCTACACTGAAGCTTTCTTT. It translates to CASRRGYTEAFF.

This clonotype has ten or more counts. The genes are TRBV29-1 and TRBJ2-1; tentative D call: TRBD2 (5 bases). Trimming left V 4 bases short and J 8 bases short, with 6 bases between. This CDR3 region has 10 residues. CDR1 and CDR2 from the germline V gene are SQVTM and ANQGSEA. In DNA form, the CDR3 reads TGCAGCGTTGTGGAGGATGAGCAGTTCTTC. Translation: CSVVEDEQFF.

In DNA form, the CDR3 reads TGTGCCAGCAACCTGGGGCACAATGAGCAGTTCTTC. Translated: CASNLGHNEQFF. The gene calls are TRBV3-1 and TRBJ2-1; D perhaps matches TRBD1 (5 bases). V lost 7 bases, J lost 5 bases, and 9 bases lay in between. The CDR3 has 12 amino acids. CDR1 is LGHDT and CDR2 is YNNKEL in the germline V gene (reference sequence).

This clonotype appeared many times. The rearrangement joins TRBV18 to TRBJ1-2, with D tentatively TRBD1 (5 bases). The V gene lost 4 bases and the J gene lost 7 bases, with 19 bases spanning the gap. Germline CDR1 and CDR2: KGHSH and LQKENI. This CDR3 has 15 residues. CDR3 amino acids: CASSHKGRVGSGYTF. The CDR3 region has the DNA TGTGCCAGCTCACATAAGGGCAGGGTCGGATCTGGCTACACCTTC.

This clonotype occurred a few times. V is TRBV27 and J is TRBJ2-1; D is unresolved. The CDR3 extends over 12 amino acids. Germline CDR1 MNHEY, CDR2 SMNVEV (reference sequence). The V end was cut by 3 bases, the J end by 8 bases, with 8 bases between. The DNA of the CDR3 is TGTGCCAGCAGTTTTATAGGACATGAGCAGTTCTTC. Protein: CASSFIGHEQFF.

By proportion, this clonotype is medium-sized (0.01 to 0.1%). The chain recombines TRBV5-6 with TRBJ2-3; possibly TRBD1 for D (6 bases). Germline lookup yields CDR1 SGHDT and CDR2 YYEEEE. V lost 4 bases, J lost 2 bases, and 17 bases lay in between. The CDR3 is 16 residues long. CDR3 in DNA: TGTGCCAGCAGCAAGGGGGATAAAAGCTACACAGATACGCAGTATTTT. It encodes CASSKGDKSYTDTQYF.

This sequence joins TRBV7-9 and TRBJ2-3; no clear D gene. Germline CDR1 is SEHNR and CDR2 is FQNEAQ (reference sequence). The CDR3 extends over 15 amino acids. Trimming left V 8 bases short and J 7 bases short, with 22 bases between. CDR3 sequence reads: CASSPPRLDTNTQYF. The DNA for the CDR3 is TGTGCCAGCTCCCCTCCCCGTCTAGACACCAATACGCAGTATTTT.

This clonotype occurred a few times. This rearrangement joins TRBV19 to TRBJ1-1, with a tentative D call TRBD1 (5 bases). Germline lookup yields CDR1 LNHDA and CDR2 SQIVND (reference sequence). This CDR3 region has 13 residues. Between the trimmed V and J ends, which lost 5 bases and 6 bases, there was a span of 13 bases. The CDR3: CASSLIGGAEAFF. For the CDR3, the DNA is TGTGCCAGTAGTCTAATCGGGGGGGCTGAAGCTTTCTTT.

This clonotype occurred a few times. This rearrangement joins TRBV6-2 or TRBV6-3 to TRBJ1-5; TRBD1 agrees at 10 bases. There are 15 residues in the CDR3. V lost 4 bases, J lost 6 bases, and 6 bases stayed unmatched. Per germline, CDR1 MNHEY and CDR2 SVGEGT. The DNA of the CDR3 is TGTGCCAGCAGTTGGGGACAGGGGAGATTTCAGCCCCAGCATTTT. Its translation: CASSWGQGRFQPQHF.

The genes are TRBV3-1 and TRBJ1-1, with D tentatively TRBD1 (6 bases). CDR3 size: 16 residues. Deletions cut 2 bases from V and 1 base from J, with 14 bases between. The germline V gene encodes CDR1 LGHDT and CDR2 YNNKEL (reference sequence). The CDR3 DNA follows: TGTGCCAGCAGCCAAACCTGGACAGAGCCGAACACTGAAGCTTTCTTT. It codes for CASSQTWTEPNTEAFF.

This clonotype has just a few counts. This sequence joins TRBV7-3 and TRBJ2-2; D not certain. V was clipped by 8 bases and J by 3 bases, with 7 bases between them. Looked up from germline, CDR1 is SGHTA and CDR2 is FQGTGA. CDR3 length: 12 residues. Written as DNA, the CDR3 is TGTGCCAGCTCTGGGGACACCGGGGAGCTGTTTTTT. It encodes CASSGDTGELFF. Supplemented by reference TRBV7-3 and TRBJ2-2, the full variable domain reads GAGVSQTPSNKVTEKGKYVELRCDPISGHTALYWYRQSLGQGPEFLIYFQGTGAADDSGLPNDRFFAVRPEGSVSTLKIQRTERGDSAVYLCASSGDTGELFFGEGSRLTVL.

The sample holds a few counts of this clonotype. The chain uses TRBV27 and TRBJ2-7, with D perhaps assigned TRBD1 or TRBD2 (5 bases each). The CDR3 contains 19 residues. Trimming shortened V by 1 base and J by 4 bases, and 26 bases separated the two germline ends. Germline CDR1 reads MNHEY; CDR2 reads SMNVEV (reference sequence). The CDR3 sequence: CASSLWGDVEGQDLYEQYF. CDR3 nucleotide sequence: TGTGCCAGCAGTTTATGGGGCGATGTTGAGGGCCAAGACTTATACGAGCAGTACTTC.

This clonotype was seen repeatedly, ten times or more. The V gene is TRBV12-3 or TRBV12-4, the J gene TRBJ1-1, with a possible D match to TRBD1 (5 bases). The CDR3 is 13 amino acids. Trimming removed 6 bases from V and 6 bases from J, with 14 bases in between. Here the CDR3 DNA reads TGTGCCAGCAGGGATGGGCGGGGGGCTGAAGCTTTCTTT. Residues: CASRDGRGAEAFF.

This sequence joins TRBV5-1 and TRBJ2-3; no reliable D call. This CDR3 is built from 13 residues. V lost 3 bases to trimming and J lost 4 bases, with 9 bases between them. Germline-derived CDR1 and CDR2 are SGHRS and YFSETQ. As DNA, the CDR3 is TGCGCCAGCAGCTCGTATCCAGCAGATACGCAGTATTTT. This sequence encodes CASSSYPADTQYF.

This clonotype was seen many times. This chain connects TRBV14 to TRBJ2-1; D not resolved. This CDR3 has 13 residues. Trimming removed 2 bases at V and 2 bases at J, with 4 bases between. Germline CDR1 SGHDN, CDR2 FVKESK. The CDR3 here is CASSQHTYNEQFF. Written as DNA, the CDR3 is TGTGCCAGCAGCCAACATACCTACAATGAGCAGTTCTTC.

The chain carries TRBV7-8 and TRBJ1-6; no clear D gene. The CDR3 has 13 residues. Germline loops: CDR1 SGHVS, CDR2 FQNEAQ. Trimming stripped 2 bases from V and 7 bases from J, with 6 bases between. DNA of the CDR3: TGTGCCAGCAGCTTAACCGTAAATTCACCCCTCCACTTT. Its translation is CASSLTVNSPLHF.

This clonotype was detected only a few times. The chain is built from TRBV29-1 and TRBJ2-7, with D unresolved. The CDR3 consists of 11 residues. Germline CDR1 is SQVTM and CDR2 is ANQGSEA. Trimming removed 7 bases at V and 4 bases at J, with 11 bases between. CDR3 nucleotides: TGCAGCGCCACCGACGGTTACGAGCAGTACTTC. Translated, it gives CSATDGYEQYF.

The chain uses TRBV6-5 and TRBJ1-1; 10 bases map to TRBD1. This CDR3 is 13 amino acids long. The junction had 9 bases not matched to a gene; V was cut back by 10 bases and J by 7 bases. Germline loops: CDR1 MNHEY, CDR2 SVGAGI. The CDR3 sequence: CATQGQGTDEAFF. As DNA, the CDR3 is TGTGCCACCCAGGGACAGGGGACTGATGAAGCTTTCTTT.

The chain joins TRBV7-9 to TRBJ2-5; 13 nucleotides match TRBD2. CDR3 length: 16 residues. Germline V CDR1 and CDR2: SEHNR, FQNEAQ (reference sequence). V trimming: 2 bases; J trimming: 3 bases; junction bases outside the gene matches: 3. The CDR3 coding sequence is TGTGCCAGCAGCTTATCCGGGACTAGCGGGGAAGAGACCCAGTACTTC. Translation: CASSLSGTSGEETQYF.

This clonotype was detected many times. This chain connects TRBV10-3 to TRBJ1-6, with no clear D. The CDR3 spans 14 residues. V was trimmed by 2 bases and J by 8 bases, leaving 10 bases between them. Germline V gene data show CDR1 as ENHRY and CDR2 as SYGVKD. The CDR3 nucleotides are TGTGCCATCAGTGAGGTGTCGGATTATTCACCCCTCCACTTT. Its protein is CAISEVSDYSPLHF.